The rows below give T cell receptor beta chains drawn from one sample of a study of blood T cell repertoires in COVID-19. Only in-frame clones appear in the TCRdb table, and some are missing; sequencing was by immunoSEQ multiplex PCR. The sample shows just over 300,000 clones, 89% of them seen only once. The specimen sequenced was peripheral blood. Receptor source: a young woman with COVID-19, enrolled during active disease. CDR3s leave out the opening cysteine and the closing phenylalanine or tryptophan. D genes are given only for firm matches. Expanded clones are given a class, and other clones once, few, many or no size at all.

>-|-|TRBV1|12
TSSHADRANEQF
>once|TRBD1|TRBV6-1|14
ASSDDQGAWNTEAF
>-|-|TRBV7-2|13
ASSFFGVRGETQY
>-|-|TRBV5-1|12
ASSWTYSGNEQF
>-|TRBD2|TRBV11-2|14
ASSAPLAGGFNEQF
>-|TRBD1|TRBV4-1|12
ASSQGQGNSPLH
>-|TRBD1|TRBV5-5|12
ASSFGRGRYEQY
>-|-|TRBV7-6|14
ASSLGSQTTNEKLF
>-|-|TRBV21-1|14
ASSKPGELQSETQY
>-|TRBD1|TRBV4-2|18
ASSQEGKKDRRIWANVLT
>-|TRBD1|TRBV6-5|12
ASSYGTAGNTIY
>-|TRBD2|TRBV2|13
ASSEAGLGTLGAY
>-|TRBD1|TRBV4-2|11
ASSRDSSYEQY
>-|-|TRBV12-3/TRBV12-4|9
ASTSGPGAF
>few|TRBD2|TRBV2|11
ASSEPAGTVWY
>-|-|TRBV6-5|13
ASRPTGVLKNIQY
>-|-|TRBV28|13
ASSFPSVRGDTQY
>-|TRBD2|TRBV3-1/TRBV3-2|13
ASSRRDYYTGELF
>once|-|TRBV24-1|12
ATSDYRENYGYT
>-|TRBD1|TRBV2|14
ASSVSRGRMEETQY
>-|-|TRBV6-5|10
ASGEDQETQY
>-|TRBD1|TRBV14|11
ASSPQGINEQF
>many|TRBD1|TRBV4-3|13
ASSQEPDRVPKLF
>once|-|TRBV11-2|9
ASSRQYGYT
>-|-|TRBV5-1|17
ASSLRRGGGLTSTDTQY
>-|-|TRBV9|13
ASSALQGRNTEAF
>-|-|TRBV13|12
ASSHWRGANVLT
>-|-|TRBV12-3/TRBV12-4|11
ASSLGSGPEAF
>-|-|TRBV4-2|13
ASSQATGGTGELF
>-|-|TRBV9|13
ASSVEGGLDSPLH
>-|TRBD1|TRBV12-3/TRBV12-4|11
ASSRTGSFGAF
>few|-|TRBV2|11
ASSDLAEETQY
>-|TRBD1|TRBV5-1|14
ASSLEQGAQTDTQY
>-|TRBD2|TRBV28|14
ASRRLAGDLTGELF
>-|TRBD1|TRBV7-9|14
ASSFGTGGALDGYT
>-|TRBD2|TRBV7-8|14
ASSPFRGGGADTQY
>-|-|TRBV28|14
ASSKPLTITGNTIY
>-|-|TRBV7-3|15
ASSSTPFLEENTEAF
>-|TRBD2|TRBV7-3|14
ASSDGSGGSTDTQY
>-|-|TRBV7-2|14
ASSLRGPGGTDTQY
>-|-|TRBV18|12
ASKGQGSTDTQY
>few|TRBD2|TRBV7-2|15
ASSSGTSGGAIDTQY
>-|TRBD2|TRBV5-4|16
ASSPRGGSGAGSGELF
>few|-|TRBV7-9|11
ASSRSGQDGYT
>many|-|TRBV4-3|12
ASSHGRGLGEQY
>-|-|TRBV19|14
ASSIPSSAGADTQY
>-|TRBD1|TRBV6-5|13
ASRTRTGSNYGYT
>-|-|TRBV28|15
ASSPSLFPGGNQPQH
>once|-|TRBV19|12
ASSDQGRGFGYT
>-|-|TRBV20-1|12
SASTLANTGELF
>-|TRBD2|TRBV4-2|13
ASSQERGGRDEQF
>-|TRBD2|TRBV5-6|13
ASSLAGTTPETQY
>once|-|TRBV5-1|13
ASSPSGGLNTEAF